This record looks at one T cell receptor (beta chain) sequence and its context. The data belong to a study of blood T cell repertoires in COVID-19. TCRdb keeps only in-frame clones here, not all; method: immunoSEQ multiplex PCR. Counted here are approximately 160,000 clones, roughly 86% occurring once; the ten biggest clones make up roughly 7%. Germline CDR1 is MNHEY and CDR2 is SVGEGT. Trimming took off 4 bases at V and 0 bases at J, with 9 bases between the two ends. The CDR3 has 14 residues. The TCR comes from a man aged 50 or older with active or convalescent COVID-19. Material for sequencing was peripheral blood. The rearrangement links TRBV6-2 or TRBV6-3 to TRBJ1-1; the D is unclear. Here the CDR3 DNA reads TGTGCCAGCAGTTGGTCCAGAATGAACACTGAAGCTTTCTTT. Residues: CASSWSRMNTEAFF.